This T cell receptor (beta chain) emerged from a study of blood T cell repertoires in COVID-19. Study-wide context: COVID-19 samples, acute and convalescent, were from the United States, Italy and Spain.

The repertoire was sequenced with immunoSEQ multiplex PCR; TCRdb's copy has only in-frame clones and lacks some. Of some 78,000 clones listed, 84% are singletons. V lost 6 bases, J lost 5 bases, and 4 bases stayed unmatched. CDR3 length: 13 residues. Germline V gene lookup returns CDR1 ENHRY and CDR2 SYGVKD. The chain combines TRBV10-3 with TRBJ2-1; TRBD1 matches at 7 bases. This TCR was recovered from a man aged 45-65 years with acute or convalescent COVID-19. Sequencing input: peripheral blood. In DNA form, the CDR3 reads TGTGCCATCAGCGCCGGACAGGACAATGAGCAGTTCTTC. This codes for CAISAGQDNEQFF.